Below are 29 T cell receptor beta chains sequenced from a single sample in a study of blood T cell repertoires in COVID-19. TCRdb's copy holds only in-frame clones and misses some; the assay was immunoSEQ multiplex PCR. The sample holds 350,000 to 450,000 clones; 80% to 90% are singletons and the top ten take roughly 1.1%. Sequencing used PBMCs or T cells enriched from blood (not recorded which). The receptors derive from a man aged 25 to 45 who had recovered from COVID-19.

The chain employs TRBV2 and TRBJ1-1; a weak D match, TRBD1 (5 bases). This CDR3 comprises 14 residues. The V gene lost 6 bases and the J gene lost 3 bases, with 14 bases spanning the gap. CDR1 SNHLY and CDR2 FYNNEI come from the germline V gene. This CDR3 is CASSEPGLYTEAFF. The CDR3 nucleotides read TGTGCCAGCAGCGAACCAGGGTTGTACACTGAAGCTTTCTTT. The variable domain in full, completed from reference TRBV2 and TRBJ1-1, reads EPEVTQTPSHQVTQMGQEVILRCVPISNHLYFYWYRQILGQKVEFLVSFYNNEISEKSEIFDDQFSVERPDGSNFTLKIRSTKLEDSAMYFCASSEPGLYTEAFFGQGTRLTVV.

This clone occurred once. CDR3 DNA sequence: TGCGCCAGCAGCGATTATTCCGGGACAGGGGTTCAGCCCCAGCATTTT. As protein: CASSDYSGTGVQPQHF. This chain connects TRBV4-1 to TRBJ1-5; 10 bases line up with TRBD1. The CDR3 is 16 amino acids. The germline gives CDR1 MGHRA, CDR2 YSYEKL. V dropped 5 bases and J dropped 6; count of bases not matched to a gene: 10.

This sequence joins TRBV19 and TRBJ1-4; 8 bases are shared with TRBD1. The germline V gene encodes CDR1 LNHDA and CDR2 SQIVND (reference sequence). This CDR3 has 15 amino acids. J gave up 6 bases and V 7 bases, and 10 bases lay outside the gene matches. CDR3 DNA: TGTGCCAGTACCCCAACCGGGACAGGTTATGAAAAACTGTTTTTT. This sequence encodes CASTPTGTGYEKLFF.

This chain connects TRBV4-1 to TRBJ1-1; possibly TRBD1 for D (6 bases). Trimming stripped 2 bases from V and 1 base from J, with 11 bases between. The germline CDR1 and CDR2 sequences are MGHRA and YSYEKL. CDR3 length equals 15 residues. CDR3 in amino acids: CASSQPGQPNTEAFF. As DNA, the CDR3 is TGCGCCAGCAGCCAACCTGGACAGCCGAACACTGAAGCTTTCTTT.

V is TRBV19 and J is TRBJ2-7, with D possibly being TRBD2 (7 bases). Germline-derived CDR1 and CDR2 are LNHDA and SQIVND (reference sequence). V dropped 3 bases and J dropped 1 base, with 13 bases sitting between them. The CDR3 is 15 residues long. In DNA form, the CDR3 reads TGTGCCAGTAGTATGGGAGGGGGGCTTTCCTACGAGCAGTACTTC. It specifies CASSMGGGLSYEQYF.

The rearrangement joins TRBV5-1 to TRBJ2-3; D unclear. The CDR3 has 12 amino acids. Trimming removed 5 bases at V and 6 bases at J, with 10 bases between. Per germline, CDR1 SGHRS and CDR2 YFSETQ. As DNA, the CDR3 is TGCGCCAGCAGTTTTACCGGGGATACGCAGTATTTT. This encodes CASSFTGDTQYF.

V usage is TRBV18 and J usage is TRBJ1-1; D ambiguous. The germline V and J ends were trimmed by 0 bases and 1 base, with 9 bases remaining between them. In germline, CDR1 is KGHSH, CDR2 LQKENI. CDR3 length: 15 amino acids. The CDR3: CASSPPEGRNTEAFF. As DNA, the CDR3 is TGTGCCAGCTCACCACCGGAGGGTAGGAACACTGAAGCTTTCTTT.

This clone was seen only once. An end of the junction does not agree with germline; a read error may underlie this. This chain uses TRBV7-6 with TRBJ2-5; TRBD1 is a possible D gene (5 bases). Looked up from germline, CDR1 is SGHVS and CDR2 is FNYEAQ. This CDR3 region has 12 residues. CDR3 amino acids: CASSLGAETQYF. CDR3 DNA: TGTGCCAGCAGTTTAGGGGCAGAGACCCAGTACTTC.

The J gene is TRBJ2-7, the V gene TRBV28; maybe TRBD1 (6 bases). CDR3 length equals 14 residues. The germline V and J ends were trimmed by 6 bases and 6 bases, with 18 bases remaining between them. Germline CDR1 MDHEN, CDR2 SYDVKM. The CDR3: CASRRSFGGSEQYF. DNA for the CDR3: TGTGCCAGCAGGCGAAGTTTTGGGGGCAGCGAGCAGTACTTC.

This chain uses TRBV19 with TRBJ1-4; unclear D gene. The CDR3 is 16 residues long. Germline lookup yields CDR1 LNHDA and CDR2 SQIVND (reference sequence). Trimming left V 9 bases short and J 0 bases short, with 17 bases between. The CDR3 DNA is TGTGCCAGCCGGGGAGTTTCTGGGGCAACTAATGAAAAACTGTTTTTT. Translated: CASRGVSGATNEKLFF. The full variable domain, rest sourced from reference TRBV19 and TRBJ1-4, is DGGITQSPKYLFRKEGQNVTLSCEQNLNHDAMYWYRQDPGQGLRLIYYSQIVNDFQKGDIAEGYSVSREKKESFPLTVTSAQKNPTAFYLCASRGVSGATNEKLFFGSGTQLSVL.

The CDR3 DNA is TGTGCCAGCAGCGGGGGGACGCCGAACACCGGGGAGCTGTTTTTT. It translates to CASSGGTPNTGELFF. This chain connects TRBV6-5 to TRBJ2-2; 7 nucleotides agree with TRBD2. Germline V gene sequence: CDR1 MNHEY, CDR2 SVGAGI. The CDR3 is 15 amino acids. Trimming took 6 bases from V and 0 from J; bases not matched to a gene: 4.

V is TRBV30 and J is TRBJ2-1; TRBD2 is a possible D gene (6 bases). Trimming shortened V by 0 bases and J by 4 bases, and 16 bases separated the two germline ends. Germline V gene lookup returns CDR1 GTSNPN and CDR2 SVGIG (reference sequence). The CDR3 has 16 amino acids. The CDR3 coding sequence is TGTGCCTGGAGTGTAAGGTTCCTAGCGAGTTACAATGAGCAGTTCTTC. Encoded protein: CAWSVRFLASYNEQFF.

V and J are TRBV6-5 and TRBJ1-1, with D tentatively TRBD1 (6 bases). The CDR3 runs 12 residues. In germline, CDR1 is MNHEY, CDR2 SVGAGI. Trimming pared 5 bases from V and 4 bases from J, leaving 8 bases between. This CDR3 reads CASSIGGTEAFF. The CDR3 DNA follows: TGTGCCAGCAGTATAGGGGGCACTGAAGCTTTCTTT.

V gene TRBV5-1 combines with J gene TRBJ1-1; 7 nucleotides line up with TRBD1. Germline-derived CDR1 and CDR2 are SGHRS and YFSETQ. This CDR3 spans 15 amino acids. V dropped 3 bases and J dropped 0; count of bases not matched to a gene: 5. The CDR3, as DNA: TGCGCCAGCAGCTCCGGGACAGATATGAACACTGAAGCTTTCTTT. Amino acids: CASSSGTDMNTEAFF. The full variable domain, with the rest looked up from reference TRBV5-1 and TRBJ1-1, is KAGVTQTPRYLIKTRGQQVTLSCSPISGHRSVSWYQQTPGQGLQFLFEYFSETQRNKGNFPGRFSGRQFSNSRSEMNVSTLELGDSALYLCASSSGTDMNTEAFFGQGTRLTVV.

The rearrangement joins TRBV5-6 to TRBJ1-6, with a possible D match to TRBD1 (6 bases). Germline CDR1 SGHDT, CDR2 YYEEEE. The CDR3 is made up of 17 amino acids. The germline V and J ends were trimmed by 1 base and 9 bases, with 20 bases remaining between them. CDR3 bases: TGTGCCAGCAGCTTGAGGGGGGGCCCTGGCGGGATTTCACCCCTCCACTTT. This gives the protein CASSLRGGPGGISPLHF.

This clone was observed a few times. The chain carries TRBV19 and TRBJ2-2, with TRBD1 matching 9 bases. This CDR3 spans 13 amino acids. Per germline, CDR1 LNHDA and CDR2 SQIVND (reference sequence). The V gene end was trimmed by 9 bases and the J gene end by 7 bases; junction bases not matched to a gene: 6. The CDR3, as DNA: TGTGCCAGCCTGGGACAGGGAGTCGGGGAGCTGTTTTTT. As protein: CASLGQGVGELFF.

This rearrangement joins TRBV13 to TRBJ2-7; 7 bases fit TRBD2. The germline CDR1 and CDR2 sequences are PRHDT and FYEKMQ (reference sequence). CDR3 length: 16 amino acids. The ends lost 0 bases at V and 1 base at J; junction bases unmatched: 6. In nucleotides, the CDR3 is TGTGCCAGCAGCTTAGGAGGCGGGAGTAGGTCCTACGAGCAGTACTTC. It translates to CASSLGGGSRSYEQYF. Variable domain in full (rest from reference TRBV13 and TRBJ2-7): AAGVIQSPRHLIKEKRETATLKCYPIPRHDTVYWYQQGPGQDPQFLISFYEKMQSDKGSIPDRFSAQQFSDYHSELNMSSLELGDSALYFCASSLGGGSRSYEQYFGPGTRLTVT.

CDR3 nucleotides: TGTGCCACCAATCCCAGGGTCAGGGGGACCTACGAGCAGTACTTC. This gives the protein CATNPRVRGTYEQYF. The V call is TRBV24-1, the J call TRBJ2-7; 7 bases are a match to TRBD1. Germline V CDR1 and CDR2: KGHDR, SFDVKD. The V gene end was trimmed by 8 bases and the J gene end by 2 bases; junction bases not matched to a gene: 11. This CDR3 is built from 15 residues.

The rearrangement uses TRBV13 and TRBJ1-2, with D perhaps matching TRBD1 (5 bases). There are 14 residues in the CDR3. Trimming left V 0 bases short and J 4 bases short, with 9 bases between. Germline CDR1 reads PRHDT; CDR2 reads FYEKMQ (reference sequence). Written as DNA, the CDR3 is TGTGCCAGCAGCTTAGGGAAGGGGTTCTATGGCTACACCTTC. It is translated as CASSLGKGFYGYTF.

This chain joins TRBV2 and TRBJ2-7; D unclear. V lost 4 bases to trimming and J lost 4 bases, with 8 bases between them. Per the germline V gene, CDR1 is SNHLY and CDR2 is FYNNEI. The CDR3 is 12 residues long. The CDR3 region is CASSGNGYEQYF. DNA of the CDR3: TGTGCCAGCAGTGGAAACGGGTACGAGCAGTACTTC.

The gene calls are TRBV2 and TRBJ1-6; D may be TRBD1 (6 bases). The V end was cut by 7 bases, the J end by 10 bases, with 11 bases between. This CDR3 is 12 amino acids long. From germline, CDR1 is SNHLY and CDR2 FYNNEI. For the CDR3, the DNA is TGTGCCAGCAAAGGGGGAGAGTCACCCCTCCACTTT. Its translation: CASKGGESPLHF.

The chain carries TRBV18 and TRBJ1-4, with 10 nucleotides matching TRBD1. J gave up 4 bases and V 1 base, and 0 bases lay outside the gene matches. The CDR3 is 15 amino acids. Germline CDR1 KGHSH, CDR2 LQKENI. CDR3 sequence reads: CASSPRTGGNEKLFF. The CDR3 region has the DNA TGTGCCAGCTCACCACGGACAGGGGGTAATGAAAAACTGTTTTTT. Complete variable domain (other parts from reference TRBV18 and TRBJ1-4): NAGVMQNPRHLVRRRGQEARLRCSPMKGHSHVYWYRQLPEEGLKFMVYLQKENIIDESGMPKERFSAEFPKEGPSILRIQQVVRGDSAAYFCASSPRTGGNEKLFFGSGTQLSVL.

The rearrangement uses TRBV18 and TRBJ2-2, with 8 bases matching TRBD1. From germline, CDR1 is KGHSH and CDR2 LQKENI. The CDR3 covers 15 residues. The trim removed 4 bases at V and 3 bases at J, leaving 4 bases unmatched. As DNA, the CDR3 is TGTGCCAGCTCACGCATGGACAGGGACACCGGGGAGCTGTTTTTT. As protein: CASSRMDRDTGELFF.

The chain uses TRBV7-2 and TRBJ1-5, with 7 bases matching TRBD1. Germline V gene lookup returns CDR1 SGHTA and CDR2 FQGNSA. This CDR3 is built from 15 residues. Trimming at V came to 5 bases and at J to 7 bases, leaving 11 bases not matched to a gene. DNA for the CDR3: TGTGCCAGCAGCCCCCAGGGGGACCTTGGACAGCCCCAGCATTTT. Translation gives CASSPQGDLGQPQHF.

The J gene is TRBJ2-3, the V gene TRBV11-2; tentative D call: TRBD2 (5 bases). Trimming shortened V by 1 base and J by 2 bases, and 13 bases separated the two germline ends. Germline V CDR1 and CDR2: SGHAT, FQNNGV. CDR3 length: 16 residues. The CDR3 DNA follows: TGTGCCAGCAGCTTAGCGCTGAGCGGAAACACAGATACGCAGTATTTT. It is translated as CASSLALSGNTDTQYF.

CDR3 bases: TGTGCCAGCAAATTGCAGGGCAGCCAGAACACTGAAGCTTTCTTT. This gives the protein CASKLQGSQNTEAFF. The V and J genes are TRBV5-4 and TRBJ1-1, with D maybe TRBD1 (5 bases). Germline V gene data show CDR1 as SGHNT and CDR2 as YYREEE (reference sequence). V was clipped by 6 bases and J by 1 base, with 16 bases between them. The CDR3 runs to 15 residues. The full variable domain, rest sourced from reference TRBV5-4 and TRBJ1-1, is ETGVTQSPTHLIKTRGQQVTLRCSSQSGHNTVSWYQQALGQGPQFIFQYYREEENGRGNFPPRFSGLQFPNYSSELNVNALELDDSALYLCASKLQGSQNTEAFFGQGTRLTVV.

The CDR3 nucleotides are TGTGCCAGCAGCTTGGCAGGGGTAATCCACAATGAGCAGTTCTTC. This translates into CASSLAGVIHNEQFF. The rearrangement uses TRBV7-9 and TRBJ2-1; D might be TRBD1 (6 bases). Trimming left V 3 bases short and J 5 bases short, with 14 bases between. This CDR3 is built from 15 residues. Germline assignment: CDR1 SEHNR and CDR2 FQNEAQ (reference sequence).

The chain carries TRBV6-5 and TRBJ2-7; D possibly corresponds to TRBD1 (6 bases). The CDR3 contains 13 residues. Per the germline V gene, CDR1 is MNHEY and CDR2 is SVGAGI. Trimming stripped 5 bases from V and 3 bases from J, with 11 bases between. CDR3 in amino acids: CASSKTGVYEQYF. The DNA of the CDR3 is TGTGCCAGCAGTAAGACAGGTGTCTACGAGCAGTACTTC.

DNA for the CDR3: TGTGCCAGTAGTTGGGGACAGCTGGCGTCGGATGCTTTCTTT. Translation gives CASSWGQLASDAFF. The chain couples TRBV19 to TRBJ1-1; 7 nucleotides line up with TRBD1. Germline loops: CDR1 LNHDA, CDR2 SQIVND (reference sequence). This CDR3 comprises 14 residues. After removal of 5 bases from V and 11 bases from J, the junction contained 14 bases not matched to a gene.